This T cell receptor beta chain was obtained from a study of Graves' ophthalmopathy and Graves' hyperthyroidism. This clonotype was seen ten or more times. The junction and the germline gene differ at one end; a read error may be behind it. The TCR beta CDR3 regions underwent amplification from RNA transcripts. Scientists carried out first-round RT-PCR using HTBI primers and then a second-round multiplex PCR. TCRdb called the multiplex PCR reads again in MiXCR, with one record for every CDR3 protein. The data show about half a million distinct CDR3 sequences, roughly an eighth seen once. This CDR3 is 18 amino acids long. Germline CDR1 is KGHDR and CDR2 is SFDVKD.

This TCR was sampled from a woman aged 25 to 39 with Graves' ophthalmopathy. The material sequenced was blood. The chain uses TRBV24-1 and TRBJ1-1, with D unclear. The DNA of the CDR3 is TGTGCCACCAGTCAAATGGTGGGGAACCAACTAATGAACATTGAAGCTTTCTTT. Its protein is CATSQMVGNQLMNIEAFF.